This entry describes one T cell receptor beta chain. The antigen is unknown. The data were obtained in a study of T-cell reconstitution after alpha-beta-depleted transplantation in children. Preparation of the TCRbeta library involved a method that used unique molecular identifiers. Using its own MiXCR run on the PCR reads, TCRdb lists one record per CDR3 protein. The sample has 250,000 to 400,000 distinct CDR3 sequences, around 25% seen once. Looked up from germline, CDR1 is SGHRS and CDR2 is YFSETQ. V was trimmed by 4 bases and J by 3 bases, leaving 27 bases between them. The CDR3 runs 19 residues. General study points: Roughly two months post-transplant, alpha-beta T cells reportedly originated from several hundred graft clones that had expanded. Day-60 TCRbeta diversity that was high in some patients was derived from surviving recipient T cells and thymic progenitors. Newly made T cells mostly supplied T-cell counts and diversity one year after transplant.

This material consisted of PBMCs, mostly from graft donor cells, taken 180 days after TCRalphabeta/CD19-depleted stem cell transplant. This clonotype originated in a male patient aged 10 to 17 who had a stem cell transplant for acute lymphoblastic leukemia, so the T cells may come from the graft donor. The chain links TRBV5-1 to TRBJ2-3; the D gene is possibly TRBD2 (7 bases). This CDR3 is CASSRGIFRGLADTDTQYF. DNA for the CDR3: TGCGCCAGCAGCCGGGGGATATTCAGGGGCCTAGCGGATACAGATACGCAGTATTTT. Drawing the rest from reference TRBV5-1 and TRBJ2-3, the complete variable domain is KAGVTQTPRYLIKTRGQQVTLSCSPISGHRSVSWYQQTPGQGLQFLFEYFSETQRNKGNFPGRFSGRQFSNSRSEMNVSTLELGDSALYLCASSRGIFRGLADTDTQYFGPGTRLTVL.